This TCR beta chain derives from a study of shared clonotypes between healthy human individuals. The protocol was immunoSEQ multiplex PCR, while the TCRdb copy is restricted to in-frame clones and leaves out a portion. This table holds some 1 million clones, about 74% found once. Each of the donors was a healthy adult who was HIV-negative and had not had a recent acute infection or vaccination. Sequences were obtained from memory CD4+ T cells sorted from blood. The sample's subset: CD45RA-negative fraction. The source of this sequence is a young man in good health.

The DNA for the CDR3 is TGTGCCAGCTCACCTGGACGGGGAGGGCCCCAGCATTTT. Its translation is CASSPGRGGPQHF. The chain recombines TRBV18 with TRBJ1-5; D is unresolved. The length of the CDR3 is 13 residues. Germline CDR1 KGHSH, CDR2 LQKENI. V lost 3 bases, J lost 9 bases, and 12 bases lay in between.